Presented here are 11 T cell receptor beta chains from one specimen sequenced in a study of T cells in Graves' hyperthyroidism and ophthalmopathy. Amplification of TCR beta CDR3 regions used RNA as the template. During a first-round RT-PCR of the TCR CDR3, the HTBI primer set was used. TCRdb re-derived calls from the multiplex PCR reads in MiXCR, one entry per CDR3 protein. The sample includes 550,000 to 850,000 distinct CDR3 sequences, around 19% of them seen just once. The sample comprised blood. The receptors originated from a woman aged 45-65 years with Graves' hyperthyroidism that later progressed to Graves' ophthalmopathy.

This clonotype appeared many times. The V gene is TRBV7-9, the J gene TRBJ2-7; tentatively, D is TRBD1 (5 bases). The CDR3 has 13 amino acids. V lost 2 bases, J lost 2 bases, and 7 bases lay in between. CDR1 SEHNR and CDR2 FQNEAQ come from the germline V gene (reference sequence). The CDR3 spells CASSLIGAYEQYF. CDR3 nucleotides: TGTGCCAGCAGCTTAATAGGGGCCTACGAGCAGTACTTC.

The chain links TRBV14 to TRBJ2-7; 8 bases are shared with TRBD1. Trimming cost V 3 bases and J 1 base; bases outside gene matches: 5. The CDR3 is 15 residues long. Germline values: CDR1 SGHDN, CDR2 FVKESK. The CDR3 DNA follows: TGTGCCAGCAGCCACCAGACAGGGGATTCCTACGAGCAGTACTTC. The encoded protein is CASSHQTGDSYEQYF.

This clonotype occurred many times. V gene TRBV5-5 combines with J gene TRBJ2-5, with D possibly being TRBD2 (6 bases). V lost 4 bases, J lost 2 bases, and 12 bases lay in between. The CDR3 extends over 14 amino acids. CDR1 and CDR2 from the germline V gene are SGHKS and YYEKEE (reference sequence). Written as DNA, the CDR3 is TGTGCCAGCAGCCCACTGGGGGGACAAGAGACCCAGTACTTC. This codes for CASSPLGGQETQYF.

J is TRBJ1-2 and V is TRBV6-1; D gene uncertain. Germline assignment: CDR1 MNHNS and CDR2 SASEGT. The CDR3 runs 14 residues. Trimming shortened V by 7 bases and J by 4 bases, and 16 bases separated the two germline ends. Here the CDR3 reads CASTPRLSSYGYTF. CDR3 DNA sequence: TGTGCCAGCACCCCTAGACTCTCAAGCTATGGCTACACCTTC.

This clonotype has just a few counts. The chain couples TRBV6-1 to TRBJ2-2; D may be TRBD2 (5 bases). The V end was cut by 7 bases, the J end by 4 bases, with 13 bases between. The CDR3 spans 14 residues. The germline CDR1 and CDR2 sequences are MNHNS and SASEGT. The CDR3 sequence: CASIRRTSTGELFF. CDR3 DNA sequence: TGTGCCAGCATTAGGAGGACCTCCACCGGGGAGCTGTTTTTT.

This clonotype was picked up many times. The rearrangement joins TRBV12-3 or TRBV12-4 to TRBJ2-2, with 7 bases lining up with TRBD1. The V gene end was trimmed by 7 bases and the J gene end by 7 bases; junction bases not matched to a gene: 9. CDR3 size: 14 residues. For the CDR3, the DNA is TGTGCCAGCATCGAGACAGGGTCGAACGGGGAGCTGTTTTTT. Its protein product is CASIETGSNGELFF.

This clonotype showed up just a few times. V and J are TRBV20-1 and TRBJ2-2; 7 nucleotides match TRBD2. The germline V gene encodes CDR1 DFQATT and CDR2 SNEGSKA (reference sequence). The V segment lost 0 bases and the J segment 8 bases; nucleotides outside the gene matches: 9. There are 15 residues in the CDR3. DNA of the CDR3: TGCAGTGCTAGAGATCTTGGCGGGGGAACTGGGGAGCTGTTTTTT. Protein sequence: CSARDLGGGTGELFF.

This clonotype has at least ten counts. V and J are TRBV3-1 and TRBJ2-5; D is tentatively TRBD1 or TRBD2 (5 bases each). The CDR3 has 14 amino acids. Germline V gives CDR1 LGHDT, CDR2 YNNKEL (reference sequence). With 3 bases removed from V and 5 bases from J, the gap between germline ends came to 13 bases. This chain's CDR3 is CASSQWGEGETQYF. CDR3 bases: TGTGCCAGCAGCCAGTGGGGAGAGGGGGAGACCCAGTACTTC.

This chain links TRBV10-3 with TRBJ1-1; 10 bases agree with TRBD1. CDR3 length: 14 amino acids. Per germline, CDR1 ENHRY and CDR2 SYGVKD. With V trimmed by 7 bases and J by 7 bases, 9 bases remained unmatched. In nucleotides, the CDR3 is TGTGCCATCACCGCGACAGGGGGCGGAGGTGAAGCTTTCTTT. Translated: CAITATGGGGEAFF.

This clonotype was counted ten times or more. The genes are TRBV30 and TRBJ1-5; D is perhaps TRBD1 (5 bases). The V and J ends lost 0 bases and 2 bases respectively, with 17 bases between them. Germline assignment: CDR1 GTSNPN and CDR2 SVGIG (reference sequence). There are 17 residues in the CDR3. The CDR3: CAWSVPKGAEGNQPQHF. The CDR3 region has the DNA TGTGCCTGGAGTGTACCCAAAGGGGCCGAAGGCAATCAGCCCCAGCATTTT.

This clonotype has a handful of counts. V gene TRBV2 combines with J gene TRBJ1-3; D uncertain. CDR1 is SNHLY and CDR2 is FYNNEI in the germline V gene. V lost 3 bases to trimming and J lost 0 bases, with 12 bases between them. The CDR3 length is 16 residues. The CDR3 DNA follows: TGTGCCAGCAGTGATTTTTGGTCTCTCTCTGGAAACACCATATATTTT. Translated, it gives CASSDFWSLSGNTIYF.